This TCR beta chain comes out of a study of cytomegalovirus exposure and HLA in healthy donors (dated by TCRdb to about 2017). The study in broad terms: In an earlier analysis of some 550 of the donors, approximately 300 Gb of sequence data and about 110 million unique TCR beta sequences from 180 million or so T cells were reported. Five DR-DQ haplotypes were treated as single units for association and clustering because of strong linkage in the cohort. To decide whether each TCR beta V gene segment behaved as functional or pseudogenic, an earlier analysis of 587 of the donors relied on high-throughput TCR beta sequencing. About 280 gigabases of sequencing data and around 80 million unique TCR sequences made up an early release that covered 500 to 650 HLA-typed donors. Rather than drawing on any new phenotypic data, the later analysis identified candidate immune exposures from TCR beta sequences and the way those sequences occurred across donors. All discovery cohort repertoires had been generated on a single sequencing platform. In a later genetic analysis, genome-wide SNP genotypes for about 55% of the roughly 700 donors were used, and that subset was treated as a discovery cohort. The number of typed donors differed by locus: about 620-640 for A, B, C, DRB1 and DQB1; 522 for DQA1; 600 to 610 for DPA1; and roughly 470 for DPB1. The study aimed to test whether cataloging public T cell receptors could reveal signatures of past pathogen exposure. The study profiled the T cell repertoires of under 850 subjects by immunosequencing and related them to cytomegalovirus serostatus. HLA typing included class I and class II loci at four-digit resolution. Of the roughly 400 genotyped donors, roughly 85% fell in the genetic ancestry cluster associated with self-reported Caucasian donors. Among roughly 400 genotyped donors of the cohort, an average of about 240,000 unique TCR beta nucleotide sequences was sequenced per donor, of which about 18% were non-productive. In addition to the first cohort of 666 subjects, a separate validation cohort of 120 different subjects was used. A later analysis re-analyzed previously published TCR beta repertoires from roughly 600 donors and added high-resolution HLA genotyping to study TCR occurrence patterns. Donor age, sex, ethnicity and CMV serostatus were collected together with the repertoire data. The study combined high-throughput TCR immunosequencing, statistical association of individual TCRs with disease status, and machine learning to predict cytomegalovirus infection status.

The cohort comprised 710 or so healthy bone marrow donors. At the time of sampling, all cohort members were nominally healthy, though unrecorded immune exposures were likely present. The donor was CMV seronegative and belonged to the group of 380 or so seronegative cohort members. A peripheral blood sample was provided by each donor, and peripheral blood mononuclear cells were used for TCR beta sequencing. Genomic DNA extraction from the blood cell samples was performed with the Qiagen DNeasy Blood Extraction Kit. Worth noting for this clone: Its specific antigen is unknown. Per-nucleotide qualities are absent, and no much larger clonotype sits a single base away.

Points the paper makes about the study in general: A further reported finding was that TCR beta sequences accurately predicted the HLA-A and HLA-B alleles for most subjects in the first cohort. A later analysis found that TCR association rates varied across HLA loci, with DRB1 alleles showing the most associated TCRs and HLA-C alleles the fewest. A cluster of highly shared sequence variants was judged likely to represent a technical artifact of the sequencing pipeline. Only TCR beta chains were sequenced in this cohort, and the absence of alpha or paired-chain data limited detectable features. Immune exposure information for the cohort was limited to CMV serostatus. A later genetic analysis reported fewer N-insertions in productive TCRs among donors in an Asian-associated ancestry cluster than the approximately 700-donor mean. Strong co-occurrence of HLA alleles, especially DR and DQ, made assigning TCR associations to individual alleles difficult. A later analysis found that most CMV-associated TCR beta chains appeared HLA-restricted, with HLA associations seemingly driven largely by CMV exposure. A later analysis found that HLA-associated TCR beta chains were more clonally expanded and had lower generation probabilities than equally common non-associated chains. The classifier was reported to diagnose cytomegalovirus status with high specificity and sensitivity in both the original and validation cohorts. Because counts were too low, fewer than 20 rarely observed V segments, including chromosome 9 orphons, were excluded from the earlier analysis of a few hundred of the donors. Linkage disequilibrium might explain the correlated functional status among segregating V segments, but an unknown experimental factor could not be ruled out. In an earlier analysis of approximately 590 of the donors, most TCR beta V segments appeared in productive rearrangements about 90% or about 30% of the time, broadly matching IMGT annotations. The 87-base-pair reads could not distinguish some IMGT-functional V segments, including TRBV6-2 and TRBV6-3, so those segments were excluded. The presence/absence analyses assumed that sequencing depth was roughly uniform across donors, and that assumption may not be true. In a later analysis, more than 15,000 TCR beta sequences were associated with specific HLA alleles at a false discovery rate of 0.05. A few of the identified cytomegalovirus-associated TCR beta chains were confirmed in vitro to be specific for cytomegalovirus antigens. The authors suggested that the approach could potentially be extended to other disease states and immunological phenotypes. A total of roughly 160 TCR beta chains were listed by the study as associated with cytomegalovirus. In a later analysis, several top co-occurrence clusters were reported to appear linked to parvovirus B19, influenza, CMV and Epstein-Barr virus. Across donors, most TCR sequences were observed very rarely, whereas some public TCRs were present in many individuals. An association between a missense DCLRE1C variant and V-gene and J-gene trimming of TCR beta chains was found in a later genetic analysis and replicated in an independent cohort. Because HLA typing was missing for some donors at each locus, association tests included only the typed subset.

From the cysteine up to the phenylalanine, the CDR3 has a length of 14 residues. Only CDR3 DNA is held: 42 bases, read in frame from base 1. CDR1 and CDR2 are read off the germline V gene (reference sequence) as MNHEY and SMNVEV. V lost 7 bases and J lost 0 bases; the stretch between them is 12 bases long. The library was obtained by the immunoSEQ multiplex PCR assay. The multiplex PCR relied on a mix of 60 forward primers for TCR Vbeta segments and 13 reverse primers for TCR Jbeta segments. The CDR3 region of rearranged TCR beta genes was amplified from genomic DNA by a multiplex PCR assay. The amplified TCR beta libraries were sequenced on the Illumina HiSeq System as 87-base-pair reads. Turning to the authors' computational methods: A later analysis tallied around 80 million unique TCR beta chains across the roughly 610 repertoires, and around 12 million of those chains were shared by two or more donors. To remove PCR and sequencing errors, raw reads were error-corrected and collapsed into unique sequences using a nearest-neighbor algorithm that merged closely related sequences. V, D and J gene segments were assigned by aligning CDR3 sequences to IMGT reference sequences. For a sequence to be retained, at least a six-nucleotide match to both a V gene segment and a J gene segment was required. A rearrangement counted as productive if the CDR3 had no stop codons and remained in frame with V and J, and every other rearrangement counted as non-productive. Following IMGT convention, CDR3 was defined as the stretch from the second conserved V-encoded cysteine up to the conserved J-encoded phenylalanine. The earlier analysis of about 640 of the donors excluded any sequence lacking an unambiguous match to a single V gene segment. An earlier analysis of almost 600 of the donors classified V segments as functional when productive rearrangements were above 56.7% and as segregating when the standard deviation between donors was above 5%. A statistical classification framework was built to diagnose cytomegalovirus status from the catalog of TCR beta chain sequences. V and J gene assignment, in a later analysis, came from comparing TCR nucleotide sequences with IMGT/GENE-DB human TR gene sequences. The TCRdist pipeline was used in a later analysis to assign CDR3 sequences and most-parsimonious VDJ recombination scenarios. In a later analysis, each TCR beta chain was defined by its CDR3 amino acid sequence together with its V-gene family, and reads lacking a unique V-gene family were excluded. To address suspected cross-contamination and a sequencing artifact, a later analysis removed 550 to 750 highly shared, low-generation-probability nucleotide sequences. For each public chain, a later analysis derived a clonal expansion index from normalized ranks of inferred template counts within each repertoire. In a later analysis, generation probabilities were computed using a VDJ recombination model fitted to out-of-frame rearrangements, and the results were checked against IGoR. Hypergeometric tests were used in a later analysis to score TCR-TCR, TCR-HLA and TCR-CMV co-occurrence, with a repertoire-size bias correction applied to the TCR pairs. A later analysis estimated false discovery rates by permuting HLA or CMV assignments 20 times. In a later analysis, co-occurring TCRs were grouped with DBSCAN, and TCRdist sequence similarity was added when clustering was performed within HLA-allele-positive subsets. Repertoires with fewer than 30,000 or more than 120,000 public chains, plus five repertoires with anomalous nucleotide sharing, were excluded from co-occurrence clustering. TCRdb obtained this table from immuneACCESS and retained in-frame rearrangements with V and J assigned. These tables miss some clones; where compared with another copy, unresolved V genes account for less than half of the shortfall, and the remainder is unexplained. The V and J calls and clone size are taken from that table; D and trimming were inferred from the DNA. This sample holds 150,000 to 200,000 clones; about 86% were observed only once. The ten largest clonotypes hold about 2.2% of the sample.

Sequences were obtained from PBMCs. This chain is built from TRBV27 and TRBJ1-2; the D segment cannot be called with confidence. The receptor was isolated from a woman aged 25 to 39 in good health and CMV-seronegative. Read as DNA, the sequence is TGTGCCAGCAACCCCAGACACTCTAACTATGGCTACACCTTC. It translates to CASNPRHSNYGYTF.